This entry is about one T cell receptor (beta chain). The CDR3 length is 14 residues. The V gene lost 5 bases and the J gene lost 10 bases, with 15 bases spanning the gap. The germline V gene has CDR1 LGHNT and CDR2 FRNRAP. This tumor tissue came from a pretreatment baseline collection. The data were obtained in a study of circulating tumor DNA in untreated peripheral T-cell lymphoma. Clones were read by immunoSEQ multiplex PCR, and TCRdb kept only the in-frame ones, dropping some. Counted here are 1,300 to 1,500 clones, about three fifths occurring once; the ten biggest clones make up more than 60%. The sequenced sample was tumor tissue. The chain joins TRBV12-5 to TRBJ1-6; weak D call: TRBD1 (5 bases). This clonotype was sampled from a human donor with peripheral T-cell lymphoma. DNA of the CDR3: TGTGCTAGTGGTCCCGGGACTTGGGAATCACCCCTCCACTTT. Encoded protein: CASGPGTWESPLHF. The full variable domain, completed using reference TRBV12-5 and TRBJ1-6, is DARVTQTPRHKVTEMGQEVTMRCQPILGHNTVFWYRQTMMQGLELLAYFRNRAPLDDSGMPKDRFSAEMPDATLATLKIQPSEPRDSAVYFCASGPGTWESPLHFGNGTRLTVT.